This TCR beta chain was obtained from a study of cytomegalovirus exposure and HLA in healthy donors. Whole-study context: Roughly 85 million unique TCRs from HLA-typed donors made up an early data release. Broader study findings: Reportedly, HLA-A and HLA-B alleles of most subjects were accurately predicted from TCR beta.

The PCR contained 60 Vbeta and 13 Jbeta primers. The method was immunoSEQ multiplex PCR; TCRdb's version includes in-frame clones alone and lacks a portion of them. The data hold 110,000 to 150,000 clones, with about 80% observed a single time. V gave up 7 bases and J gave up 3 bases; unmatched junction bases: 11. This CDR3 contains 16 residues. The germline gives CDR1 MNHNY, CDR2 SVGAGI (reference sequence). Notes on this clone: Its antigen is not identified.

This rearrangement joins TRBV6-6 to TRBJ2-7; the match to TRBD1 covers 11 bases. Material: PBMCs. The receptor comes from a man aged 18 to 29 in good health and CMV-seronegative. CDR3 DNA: TGTGCCAGCAATCCACAACCGGGACAGGGGGTCTACGAGCAGTACTTC. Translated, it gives CASNPQPGQGVYEQYF.